These 8 T cell receptor beta chains were sequenced from one sample in a study of blood T cell repertoires in COVID-19. Sequenced by immunoSEQ multiplex PCR; TCRdb stores in-frame clones only, minus some. The top ten clones hold less than 3% of a sample with about 190,000 clones, approximately 86% of them seen once. The source material was peripheral blood. All receptors derive from a man between 40 and 49 years old with active or convalescent COVID-19.

This sequence joins TRBV30 and TRBJ1-1; D unresolved. The germline V and J ends were trimmed by 4 bases and 3 bases, with 15 bases remaining between them. This CDR3 is 14 amino acids long. Germline V CDR1 and CDR2: GTSNPN, SVGIG (reference sequence). DNA of the CDR3: TGTGCCTGGATCCCCACCGGGAGATACACTGAAGCTTTCTTT. It translates to CAWIPTGRYTEAFF. The whole variable domain, remainder taken from reference TRBV30 and TRBJ1-1, is SQTIHQWPATLVQPVGSPLSLECTVEGTSNPNLYWYRQAAGRGLQLLFYSVGIGQISSEVPQNLSASRPQDRQFILSSKKLLLSDSGFYLCAWIPTGRYTEAFFGQGTRLTVV.

The CDR3 coding sequence is TGTGCCAGCAGTGAGTCGGGGGGGCTATACGAGCAGTACTTC. Residues: CASSESGGLYEQYF. The V call is TRBV2, the J call TRBJ2-7, with 8 bases identical to TRBD2. Germline loops: CDR1 SNHLY, CDR2 FYNNEI. The V gene end was trimmed by 3 bases and the J gene end by 4 bases; junction bases not matched to a gene: 5. CDR3 length: 14 residues.

The chain couples TRBV28 to TRBJ2-4; D gene uncertain. V was shortened by 1 base and J by 0 bases, with 7 bases between the two germline ends. Germline CDR1 is MDHEN and CDR2 is SYDVKM. CDR3 size: 15 residues. The CDR3 bases are TGTGCCAGCAGTTTATCCACAGTAGCCAAAAACATTCAGTACTTC. This codes for CASSLSTVAKNIQYF.

V and J are TRBV7-6 and TRBJ2-5; 7 bases are shared with TRBD1. The CDR3 runs to 13 residues. Germline assignment: CDR1 SGHVS and CDR2 FNYEAQ. V shed 0 bases, J shed 9 bases, and the junction held 4 bases outside the gene matches. The CDR3 reads CASSLAPQGAQYF. The CDR3 nucleotides read TGTGCCAGCAGCTTAGCACCCCAGGGGGCCCAGTACTTC.

This sequence joins TRBV5-6 and TRBJ1-2; D might be TRBD1 (5 bases). The CDR3 length is 14 residues. Germline-derived CDR1 and CDR2 are SGHDT and YYEEEE. V was shortened by 0 bases and J by 4 bases, with 10 bases between the two germline ends. CDR3 DNA sequence: TGTGCCAGCAGCTTGGACAGGACCGTCTATGGCTACACCTTC. It translates to CASSLDRTVYGYTF.

This chain connects TRBV28 to TRBJ1-3; D gene uncertain. V was cut by 5 bases and J by 4 bases, with 18 bases left in between. Germline-derived CDR1 and CDR2 are MDHEN and SYDVKM. The CDR3 has 16 amino acids. The CDR3 sequence: CASSSASTAPGNTIYF. The CDR3 DNA sequence: TGTGCCAGCAGTAGCGCCTCGACGGCACCCGGAAACACCATATATTTT.

The chain is built from TRBV29-1 and TRBJ2-2; 11 bases are shared with TRBD2. The junction had 2 bases not matched to a gene; V was cut back by 5 bases and J by 0 bases. The CDR3 runs 15 residues. The germline gives CDR1 SQVTM, CDR2 ANQGSEA. The CDR3 DNA follows: TGCAGCGTTATAGCGGGGGGGCCGAACACCGGGGAGCTGTTTTTT. Translation gives CSVIAGGPNTGELFF.

This clone was picked up one time. The rearrangement links TRBV7-3 to TRBJ1-3; TRBD1 might be the D (5 bases). CDR3 size: 17 residues. Germline CDR1 reads SGHTA; CDR2 reads FQGTGA. Trimming left V 1 base short and J 2 bases short, with 15 bases between. CDR3 sequence (DNA): TGTGCCAGCAGCTTAATGGGGGGATTTGATACTGGAAACACCATATATTTT. It codes for CASSLMGGFDTGNTIYF.